A selection of T cell receptor beta chains follows, all from one sample in a study of CD8 T cells in ankylosing spondylitis. TCRdb re-analysed the 5' RACE reads in MiXCR, keeping a single row per CDR3 protein. In the table there are 800,000 to 900,000 distinct CDR3 sequences, 10% to 15% of which are singletons. Sequencing was performed on blood, either unsorted or a sorted T cell fraction (not recorded which). All receptors derive from a male donor with ankylosing spondylitis. CDR3s include the opening cysteine and the closing phenylalanine or tryptophan. The order of the fields is CDR3 protein, CDR3 DNA, D gene, clone size, V gene, J gene. The D gene is left open where the match is weak. Only some rows state a clone size, as once, few, many or a class for expanded clones.

CDR3 protein: CASSTGQGGNTEAFF; CDR3 DNA: TGCGCCAGCAGCACTGGACAGGGAGGGAACACTGAAGCTTTCTTT; D gene: TRBD1; clone size: many; V gene: TRBV5-1; J gene: TRBJ1-1
CDR3 protein: CASSLDPRTLHF; CDR3 DNA: TGCGCCAGCAGCTTGGATCCGCGAACCCTCCACTTT; D gene: NA; clone size: few; V gene: TRBV5-1; J gene: TRBJ1-6
CDR3 protein: CASERGWAEAFF; CDR3 DNA: TGTGCCAGCGAGCGTGGTTGGGCTGAAGCTTTCTTT; D gene: NA; clone size: NA; V gene: TRBV28; J gene: TRBJ1-1
CDR3 protein: CSAFEAGELFF; CDR3 DNA: TGCAGTGCTTTTGAGGCCGGGGAGCTGTTTTTT; D gene: NA; clone size: NA; V gene: TRBV20-1; J gene: TRBJ2-2
CDR3 protein: CASLGQGPGGYEQYF; CDR3 DNA: TGTGCCAGCTTAGGACAGGGACCCGGGGGGTACGAGCAGTACTTC; D gene: NA; clone size: few; V gene: TRBV7-6; J gene: TRBJ2-7
CDR3 protein: CASSQTDRDKRDF; CDR3 DNA: TGCGCCAGCAGCCAAACGGACCGCGACAAACGGGACTTC; D gene: NA; clone size: few; V gene: TRBV5-1; J gene: TRBJ2-7
CDR3 protein: CASTKSKGVVMAGELFF; CDR3 DNA: TGTGCCAGCACCAAGTCTAAAGGGGTCGTTATGGCCGGGGAGCTGTTTTTT; D gene: NA; clone size: NA; V gene: TRBV27; J gene: TRBJ2-2
CDR3 protein: CASSLAGTNPPGELFF; CDR3 DNA: TGCGCCAGCAGCTTGGCCGGGACTAACCCTCCCGGGGAGCTGTTTTTT; D gene: TRBD2; clone size: few; V gene: TRBV5-1; J gene: TRBJ2-2
CDR3 protein: CASSLWTPYNEQFF; CDR3 DNA: TGTGCCAGCAGTTTGTGGACCCCCTACAATGAGCAGTTCTTC; D gene: NA; clone size: many; V gene: TRBV28; J gene: TRBJ2-1
CDR3 protein: CASRPGQGGSPLHF; CDR3 DNA: TGTGCCAGCAGGCCAGGACAGGGGGGTTCACCCCTCCACTTT; D gene: TRBD1; clone size: many; V gene: TRBV12-3/TRBV12-4; J gene: TRBJ1-6
CDR3 protein: CASSRPSGNTIYF; CDR3 DNA: TGTGCCAGCAGCCGGCCTTCTGGAAACACCATATATTTT; D gene: NA; clone size: NA; V gene: TRBV28; J gene: TRBJ1-3
CDR3 protein: CASGNGQGRNEQFF; CDR3 DNA: TGTGCTAGTGGAAACGGACAGGGGCGCAATGAGCAGTTCTTC; D gene: TRBD1; clone size: NA; V gene: TRBV12-5; J gene: TRBJ2-1
CDR3 protein: CASSTDSHYEQFF; CDR3 DNA: TGTGCCAGCAGCACCGACAGTCACTATGAGCAGTTCTTC; D gene: NA; clone size: NA; V gene: TRBV11-3; J gene: TRBJ2-1
CDR3 protein: CSARIGLMNTEAFF; CDR3 DNA: TGCAGTGCTCGGATCGGGCTTATGAACACTGAAGCTTTCTTT; D gene: NA; clone size: many; V gene: TRBV20-1; J gene: TRBJ1-1
CDR3 protein: CASTVETDTQYF; CDR3 DNA: TGTGCCAGCACCGTCGAGACAGATACGCAGTATTTT; D gene: NA; clone size: few; V gene: TRBV12-3/TRBV12-4; J gene: TRBJ2-3
CDR3 protein: CASSSQFRPGNYGYTF; CDR3 DNA: TGTGCCAGCAGCTCCCAGTTCAGGCCGGGGAACTATGGCTACACCTTC; D gene: NA; clone size: few; V gene: TRBV7-2; J gene: TRBJ1-2
CDR3 protein: CASSPSGRSNQPQHF; CDR3 DNA: TGCGCCAGCAGCCCTAGTGGGAGGAGCAATCAGCCCCAGCATTTT; D gene: NA; clone size: few; V gene: TRBV4-1; J gene: TRBJ1-5
CDR3 protein: CASSLVGAAPGNTIYF; CDR3 DNA: TGTGCCAGCAGTTTAGTTGGGGCGGCGCCTGGAAACACCATATATTTT; D gene: NA; clone size: few; V gene: TRBV12-3/TRBV12-4; J gene: TRBJ1-3
CDR3 protein: CSAPGNDGGYTF; CDR3 DNA: TGCAGTGCCCCAGGAAATGATGGTGGCTACACCTTC; D gene: NA; clone size: many; V gene: TRBV20-1; J gene: TRBJ1-2
CDR3 protein: CASSRGHNEQFF; CDR3 DNA: TGTGCCAGCAGCCGAGGGCACAATGAGCAGTTCTTC; D gene: NA; clone size: NA; V gene: TRBV3-1; J gene: TRBJ2-1
CDR3 protein: CAWSVGLAGEGETQYF; CDR3 DNA: TGTGCCTGGAGTGTCGGACTAGCGGGAGAGGGAGAGACCCAGTACTTC; D gene: TRBD2; clone size: NA; V gene: TRBV30; J gene: TRBJ2-5
CDR3 protein: CASSLDPEGETQYF; CDR3 DNA: TGCGCCAGCAGCTTGGACCCAGAGGGAGAGACCCAGTACTTC; D gene: NA; clone size: NA; V gene: TRBV5-1; J gene: TRBJ2-5
CDR3 protein: CTSSLLAGGETQYF; CDR3 DNA: TGCACCAGCAGCCTACTAGCGGGAGGAGAGACCCAGTACTTC; D gene: NA; clone size: NA; V gene: TRBV1; J gene: TRBJ2-5
CDR3 protein: CASSLIGWGQPQHF; CDR3 DNA: TGTGCCAGCAGTTTAATTGGGTGGGGTCAGCCCCAGCATTTT; D gene: NA; clone size: NA; V gene: TRBV27; J gene: TRBJ1-5
CDR3 protein: CASSFPRRLAVNNEQFF; CDR3 DNA: TGTGCCAGCAGCTTCCCCCGCCGACTAGCGGTGAACAATGAGCAGTTCTTC; D gene: TRBD2; clone size: NA; V gene: TRBV7-9; J gene: TRBJ2-1
CDR3 protein: CATTGGLGNTIYF; CDR3 DNA: TGTGCCACCACAGGGGGTCTCGGAAACACCATATATTTT; D gene: TRBD1; clone size: NA; V gene: TRBV10-3; J gene: TRBJ1-3
CDR3 protein: CASKGWGSFYGYTF; CDR3 DNA: TGTGCCAGCAAGGGTTGGGGGTCGTTCTATGGCTACACCTTC; D gene: NA; clone size: NA; V gene: TRBV7-9; J gene: TRBJ1-2
CDR3 protein: CASSLPGGYEQYF; CDR3 DNA: TGCGCCAGCAGCTTGCCAGGGGGCTACGAGCAGTACTTC; D gene: TRBD1; clone size: NA; V gene: TRBV5-1; J gene: TRBJ2-7
CDR3 protein: CASSLSQGSYSPLHF; CDR3 DNA: TGCGCCAGCAGCTTGTCTCAGGGCTCTTATTCACCCCTCCACTTT; D gene: NA; clone size: NA; V gene: TRBV5-1; J gene: TRBJ1-6
CDR3 protein: CATSRASPHEKLFF; CDR3 DNA: TGTGCCACCAGCCGCGCGTCCCCCCATGAAAAACTGTTTTTT; D gene: NA; clone size: few; V gene: TRBV15; J gene: TRBJ1-4
CDR3 protein: CASSYRGDYEQYF; CDR3 DNA: TGTGCCAGCAGTTACAGGGGGGACTACGAGCAGTACTTC; D gene: NA; clone size: few; V gene: TRBV6-5; J gene: TRBJ2-7